The 25 T cell receptor beta chains listed next were all sequenced from one sample in a study. TCRdb reanalysed the RT-PCR reads using MiXCR and keeps one entry per CDR3 protein. The sample records about 700,000 distinct CDR3 sequences, more than 13% being singletons. Sequenced input: memory CD4+ T cells from blood. The origin of the receptors is a female donor in good health, serving as a healthy control.

This clonotype was counted only a few times. The V gene is TRBV4-1, the J gene TRBJ2-3; D possibly corresponds to TRBD1 (5 bases). Germline V gene sequence: CDR1 MGHRA, CDR2 YSYEKL. V was clipped by 7 bases and J by 1 base, with 9 bases between them. This CDR3 region has 13 residues. Here the CDR3 DNA reads TGCGCCAGCAAAGGGGCTGGCACAGATACGCAGTATTTT. Encoded protein: CASKGAGTDTQYF.

This chain connects TRBV10-3 to TRBJ1-2; 8 bases agree with TRBD1. Germline trimming cut 8 bases from V and 0 bases from J; bases unmatched to any gene: 2. Germline-derived CDR1 and CDR2 are ENHRY and SYGVKD. CDR3 size: 13 residues. The CDR3 sequence: CAIGQGANYGYTF. In DNA form, the CDR3 reads TGTGCCATCGGACAGGGAGCTAACTATGGCTACACCTTC.

V is TRBV19 and J is TRBJ1-2, with a tentative D call TRBD1 (5 bases). Germline V lookup: CDR1 LNHDA, CDR2 SQIVND (reference sequence). Trimming took 7 bases from V and 4 from J, leaving 16 bases between them. This CDR3 has 14 amino acids. In nucleotides, the CDR3 is TGTGCCAGTACCCCAGGTGGGACCGGCTATGGCTACACCTTC. This sequence encodes CASTPGGTGYGYTF.

The chain uses TRBV4-3 and TRBJ2-5; TRBD2 aligns across 13 bases. Germline loops: CDR1 LGHNA, CDR2 YSLEER. The V and J ends lost 1 base and 5 bases, in that order; junction bases with no gene match: 10. The CDR3 has 18 amino acids. The CDR3 DNA follows: TGCGCCAGCAGCCAAGGCGTACTAGCGGGAGGGGCTAGGGAGACCCAGTACTTC. Encoded protein: CASSQGVLAGGARETQYF.

The table lists this clonotype with a few counts. This chain connects TRBV5-6 to TRBJ2-5, with D unresolved. The CDR3 length is 16 residues. The ends were cut back, 1 base at V and 0 bases at J, with 13 bases in the middle. Germline CDR1 reads SGHDT; CDR2 reads YYEEEE. CDR3 coding DNA: TGTGCCAGCAGCTTGTTAGGACCCTTGTACCAAGAGACCCAGTACTTC. Its translation: CASSLLGPLYQETQYF.

This clonotype occurred many times. The chain employs TRBV5-5 and TRBJ2-1; a weak D match, TRBD2 (6 bases). Trimming took off 3 bases at V and 9 bases at J, with 16 bases between the two ends. This CDR3 is built from 14 residues. CDR1 is SGHKS and CDR2 is YYEKEE in the germline V gene (reference sequence). The CDR3 nucleotides are TGTGCCAGCAGCTGGGCGGGCGGGGCCGGTGAGCAGTTCTTC. Translating gives CASSWAGGAGEQFF.

V gene TRBV7-8 combines with J gene TRBJ1-1; D is ambiguous. The CDR3 sequence is 14 residues long. Germline V gives CDR1 SGHVS, CDR2 FQNEAQ. Trimming pared 5 bases from V and 1 base from J, leaving 11 bases between. The CDR3 here is CASSQPDRNTEAFF. DNA of the CDR3: TGTGCCAGCAGCCAGCCCGACCGGAACACTGAAGCTTTCTTT.

This clonotype has a handful of counts. The V and J genes are TRBV6-5 and TRBJ1-5; 11 bases align to TRBD1. CDR1 is MNHEY, CDR2 SVGAGI, per germline. This CDR3 spans 19 amino acids. Losses at the gene ends were 5 bases for V and 0 bases for J; bases not matched to a gene: 12. CDR3 protein: CASSPKMDRGQTSNQPQHF. CDR3 nucleotide sequence: TGTGCCAGCAGTCCGAAAATGGACAGGGGGCAAACTAGCAATCAGCCCCAGCATTTT.

The sample holds a few counts of this clonotype. CDR3: CASSGLDRNEETQYF. DNA for the CDR3: TGCGCCAGCAGCGGACTGGACAGAAATGAAGAGACCCAGTACTTC. V usage is TRBV5-1 and J usage is TRBJ2-5; possibly TRBD1 for D (6 bases). From germline, CDR1 is SGHRS and CDR2 YFSETQ. V was shortened by 4 bases and J by 3 bases, with 16 bases between the two germline ends. This CDR3 has 15 residues.

This clonotype was observed a handful of times. J is TRBJ1-4 and V is TRBV20-1; a possible D gene is TRBD1 (6 bases). This CDR3 spans 14 amino acids. The germline CDR1 and CDR2 sequences are DFQATT and SNEGSKA (reference sequence). With 6 bases removed from V and 0 bases from J, the gap between germline ends came to 11 bases. CDR3 region: CSAEGGATNEKLFF. The DNA of the CDR3 is TGCAGTGCCGAGGGGGGGGCAACTAATGAAAAACTGTTTTTT.

This clonotype was observed at least ten times. V gene TRBV6-5 combines with J gene TRBJ2-2; D is perhaps TRBD1 (6 bases). Germline V CDR1 and CDR2: MNHEY, SVGAGI. The CDR3 length is 16 residues. V was pared by 4 bases and J by 6 bases, with 18 bases between. DNA for the CDR3: TGTGCCAGCAGTTCCAGCACCGGGACACTGCCCGGGGAGCTGTTTTTT. Translation: CASSSSTGTLPGELFF.

The chain joins TRBV6-6 to TRBJ2-1; 7 bases agree with TRBD1. This CDR3 spans 16 amino acids. In germline, CDR1 is MNHNY, CDR2 SVGAGI (reference sequence). V was pared by 8 bases and J by 9 bases, with 19 bases of the junction left unmatched. This chain's CDR3 is CASSLPKQGPPREQFF. CDR3 in DNA: TGTGCCAGCTCCCTACCAAAACAGGGGCCCCCCCGTGAGCAGTTCTTC.

Comment on this clonotype: A single base separates this from a much larger clone, so it may be a read error. This chain links TRBV30 with TRBJ2-4, with no clear D. The germline gives CDR1 GTSNPN, CDR2 SVGIG (reference sequence). Trimming shortened V by 3 bases and J by 0 bases, and 18 bases separated the two germline ends. CDR3 length: 17 amino acids. The CDR3 loop reads CAWRPRLFMRAKNIQYF. As DNA, the CDR3 is TGTGCCTGGAGGCCGAGACTGTTCATGCGAGCCAAAAACATTCAGTACTTC.

This clonotype came up many times. The chain recombines TRBV5-1 with TRBJ1-1; D ambiguous. CDR3 length equals 13 residues. Trimming pared 4 bases from V and 5 bases from J, leaving 12 bases between. Germline V gene data show CDR1 as SGHRS and CDR2 as YFSETQ. CDR3 sequence (DNA): TGCGCCAGCAGCGGTGTGGGTGAAACTGAAGCTTTCTTT. It encodes CASSGVGETEAFF.

This clonotype was detected many times. This rearrangement joins TRBV7-9 to TRBJ2-6, with 7 bases lining up with TRBD1. This CDR3 is 16 amino acids long. V trimming: 4 bases; J trimming: 1 base; junction bases outside the gene matches: 4. Germline lookup yields CDR1 SEHNR and CDR2 FQNEAQ (reference sequence). The CDR3 DNA sequence: TGTGCCAGCAGCTCTAGGGGACAGTCTGGGGCCAACGTCCTGACTTTC. This translates into CASSSRGQSGANVLTF.

The rearrangement uses TRBV12-3 or TRBV12-4 and TRBJ2-1; 13 bases are a match to TRBD2. The CDR3 runs to 16 residues. V shed 6 bases, J shed 7 bases, and the junction held 9 bases outside the gene matches. The CDR3 region is CASRSGLAGDRNEQFF. The CDR3 DNA follows: TGTGCCAGCAGGTCAGGACTAGCGGGAGATAGAAATGAGCAGTTCTTC.

A few counts support this clonotype. The V call is TRBV11-2, the J call TRBJ2-7; a weak D match, TRBD1 (6 bases). The CDR3 covers 15 residues. Deletions cut 6 bases from V and 3 bases from J, with 18 bases between. Per germline, CDR1 SGHAT and CDR2 FQNNGV. The CDR3 loop reads CASRPLGGRGYEQYF. CDR3 in DNA: TGTGCCAGCAGACCCCTGGGCGGCAGGGGCTACGAGCAGTACTTC.

The chain uses TRBV5-6 and TRBJ2-2; 7 bases are shared with TRBD2. The junction had 10 bases not matched to a gene; V was cut back by 1 base and J by 1 base. CDR1 SGHDT and CDR2 YYEEEE come from the germline V gene. CDR3 size: 18 residues. This chain's CDR3 is CASSLPFSGRGNTGELFF. The CDR3 DNA reads TGTGCCAGCAGCTTGCCATTTTCAGGGAGGGGGAACACCGGGGAGCTGTTTTTT.

CDR3 in DNA: TGTGCCAGCAGTCGGACTAGCGGGTCACGGTCCTACAATGAGCAGTTCTTC. It specifies CASSRTSGSRSYNEQFF. The chain has TRBV27 and TRBJ2-1; TRBD2 aligns across 11 bases. Germline V lookup: CDR1 MNHEY, CDR2 SMNVEV (reference sequence). Trimming at V came to 5 bases and at J to 1 base, leaving 7 bases not matched to a gene. This CDR3 has 17 residues.

The J gene is TRBJ2-7, the V gene TRBV7-2; 14 bases are shared with TRBD2. The V gene end was trimmed by 1 base and the J gene end by 13 bases; junction bases not matched to a gene: 6. CDR1 is SGHTA and CDR2 is FQGNSA in the germline V gene. The CDR3 is 14 amino acids. CDR3 region: CASSLVGTSGRCYF. CDR3 bases: TGTGCCAGCAGCTTAGTAGGGACTAGCGGGAGATGTTACTTC. The full variable domain, with the rest looked up from reference TRBV7-2 and TRBJ2-7, is GAGVSQSPSNKVTEKGKDVELRCDPISGHTALYWYRQSLGQGLEFLIYFQGNSAPDKSGLPSDRFSAERTGGSVSTLTIQRTQQEDSAVYLCASSLVGTSGRCYFGPGTRLTVT.

This clonotype has just a few counts. The rearrangement links TRBV20-1 to TRBJ1-2; weak D call: TRBD1 (5 bases). Trimming shortened V by 3 bases and J by 1 base, and 15 bases separated the two germline ends. In germline, CDR1 is DFQATT, CDR2 SNEGSKA (reference sequence). The length of the CDR3 is 15 residues. The chain's CDR3 is CSARPTGTVNYGYTF. The CDR3, as DNA: TGCAGTGCTAGGCCGACCGGGACGGTTAACTATGGCTACACCTTC.

The chain uses TRBV12-3 or TRBV12-4 and TRBJ2-7; 9 bases are a match to TRBD2. The CDR3 extends over 15 amino acids. Germline trimming cut 3 bases from V and 3 bases from J; bases unmatched to any gene: 6. The CDR3 here is CASSFSGGARYEQYF. CDR3 nucleotide sequence: TGTGCCAGCAGTTTTAGCGGGGGAGCACGCTACGAGCAGTACTTC.

The rearrangement links TRBV30 to TRBJ1-6; 8 nucleotides line up with TRBD1. Per germline, CDR1 GTSNPN and CDR2 SVGIG (reference sequence). Trimming removed 3 bases from V and 6 bases from J; junction bases left unmatched: 1. This CDR3 spans 13 amino acids. The CDR3 is CAWRGQGNSPLHF. The CDR3 DNA is TGTGCCTGGAGAGGACAGGGTAATTCACCCCTCCACTTT.

This clonotype showed up many times. The chain couples TRBV20-1 to TRBJ2-1; 12 bases align to TRBD2. V was clipped by 7 bases and J by 7 bases; unmatched bases: 8. The CDR3 consists of 14 residues. CDR1 and CDR2 (germline): DFQATT, SNEGSKA (reference sequence). The CDR3 nucleotides are TGCAGTGTCGCTAGCGGGAGGGCGGGAAATGAGCAGTTCTTC. This translates into CSVASGRAGNEQFF.

This clonotype occurred a few times. This chain joins TRBV7-9 and TRBJ1-2; D is perhaps TRBD1 (5 bases). Germline V gives CDR1 SEHNR, CDR2 FQNEAQ (reference sequence). V dropped 1 base and J dropped 7 bases, with 16 bases sitting between them. CDR3 length: 15 residues. CDR3 sequence (DNA): TGTGCCAGCAGCTTAGAATCCCAGGGATCTTTTGGCTACACCTTC. Translating gives CASSLESQGSFGYTF.